These 9 T cell receptor beta chains were all obtained from the same sample, sequenced in a study of blood T cell repertoires in COVID-19. Profiling relied on immunoSEQ multiplex PCR, and the TCRdb table lists in-frame clones only, not all of them. The sample holds over 200,000 clones; around 90% are singletons and the top ten take approximately 2.5%. The source material was peripheral blood. These receptors came from a man between 25 and 39 years old with COVID-19, enrolled during active disease.

The chain carries TRBV4-1 and TRBJ1-4; no clear D gene. The V and J ends lost 1 base and 8 bases respectively, with 11 bases between them. Germline CDR1 MGHRA, CDR2 YSYEKL. CDR3 size: 14 residues. In nucleotides, the CDR3 is TGCGCCAGCAGCCAAGCGGGAATTGGGGAAAAACTGTTTTTT. Protein: CASSQAGIGEKLFF.

This clone was counted once. The gene calls are TRBV15 and TRBJ1-2; TRBD1 matches 7 bases. The CDR3 is made up of 15 amino acids. The V and J ends lost 5 bases and 3 bases, in that order; junction bases with no gene match: 9. Germline V CDR1 and CDR2: LNHNV, YYDKDF (reference sequence). The CDR3 bases are TGTGCCACCAGCGTTATTCGGGACAGCTACTATGGCTACACCTTC. This codes for CATSVIRDSYYGYTF. Combining the CDR3 with reference TRBV15 and TRBJ1-2 gives the whole variable domain DAMVIQNPRYQVTQFGKPVTLSCSQTLNHNVMYWYQQKSSQAPKLLFHYYDKDFNNEADTPDNFQSRRPNTSFCFLDIRSPGLGDTAMYLCATSVIRDSYYGYTFGSGTRLTVV.

The CDR3 nucleotides read TGTGCCACCAGTGATCCGGGACAGGGGGCGAGTGAGCAGTTCTTC. Amino acids: CATSDPGQGASEQFF. The chain recombines TRBV24-1 with TRBJ2-1; TRBD1 agrees at 12 bases. The CDR3 runs to 15 residues. The ends lost 3 bases at V and 9 bases at J; junction bases unmatched: 5. The germline CDR1 and CDR2 sequences are KGHDR and SFDVKD.

This clone was counted only a few times. The chain is built from TRBV5-6 and TRBJ2-7; the match to TRBD2 covers 12 bases. The CDR3 is made up of 15 amino acids. The ends lost 4 bases at V and 3 bases at J; junction bases unmatched: 5. Germline lookup yields CDR1 SGHDT and CDR2 YYEEEE. CDR3 DNA: TGTGCCAGCAGCCCAGGACTAGCGGGATACTACGAGCAGTACTTC. This codes for CASSPGLAGYYEQYF.

This clone was counted a single time. This sequence joins TRBV5-6 and TRBJ1-2; D ambiguous. This CDR3 contains 13 residues. The germline V gene has CDR1 SGHDT and CDR2 YYEEEE. V was pared by 1 base and J by 4 bases, with 8 bases between. Here the CDR3 reads CASSLPEVYGYTF. DNA of the CDR3: TGTGCCAGCAGCTTGCCGGAGGTCTATGGCTACACCTTC.

The chain links TRBV7-3 to TRBJ2-1; 9 bases align to TRBD2. V lost 5 bases and J lost 7; bases outside the gene matches: 9. Per the germline V gene, CDR1 is SGHTA and CDR2 is FQGTGA. The CDR3 covers 15 residues. CDR3 DNA sequence: TGTGCCAGCAGCCCTCCCGCGGGAGGGCCGAATGAGCAGTTCTTC. Translated: CASSPPAGGPNEQFF.

This clone was seen only once. The chain is built from TRBV23-1 and TRBJ2-3, with TRBD2 identical over 12 bases. TRBV23-1 is identified as an open reading frame with a role that is uncertain. This CDR3 is 16 amino acids long. V lost 4 bases to trimming and J lost 6 bases; unmatched junction nucleotides: 8. CDR3 DNA: TGCGCCAGCAGTCCCCCGGCTAGCGGGGGGGCGGATACGCAGTATTTT. It yields the protein CASSPPASGGADTQYF.

The rearrangement uses TRBV19 and TRBJ1-6; the match to TRBD1 covers 7 bases. This CDR3 has 14 amino acids. Looked up from germline, CDR1 is LNHDA and CDR2 is SQIVND (reference sequence). V lost 6 bases, J lost 9 bases, and 8 bases stayed unmatched. CDR3 nucleotides: TGTGCCAGTAGAGTCGGAACAGGGGTTTCACCCCTCCACTTT. This codes for CASRVGTGVSPLHF.

The chain uses TRBV28 and TRBJ2-6; possible D gene TRBD2, 5 bases. Per the germline V gene, CDR1 is MDHEN and CDR2 is SYDVKM. Trimming shortened V by 6 bases and J by 15 bases, and 15 bases separated the two germline ends. The CDR3 contains 12 residues. The CDR3 bases are TGTGCCAGCAGGCGGGCCGGGCAGGACCTGACTTTC. It codes for CASRRAGQDLTF.